Here is one T cell receptor beta chain with its context. The CDR3 totals 16 residues. Deletions cut 2 bases from V and 0 bases from J, with 11 bases between. The germline CDR1 and CDR2 sequences are SNHLY and FYNNEI. This record belongs to a study of blood T cell repertoires in COVID-19. In the original analysis: Amplifying reference gene primers gave estimates of nucleated cell counts. Profiled with immunoSEQ multiplex PCR; TCRdb holds only in-frame clones, not every one. That table supplies the V and J calls and clone size; D and trimming were determined from the DNA. The data contain a few hundred thousand clones, approximately 82% of them singletons.

The sequence derives from a man aged 50-60 years with active or convalescent COVID-19. The sample taken for sequencing was peripheral blood. The chain is built from TRBV2 and TRBJ1-3, with a tentative D call TRBD1 (5 bases). In DNA form, the CDR3 reads TGTGCCAGCAGTGAACAGGGTCTTTACTCTGGAAACACCATATATTTT. This translates into CASSEQGLYSGNTIYF. The full variable domain, rest sourced from reference TRBV2 and TRBJ1-3, is EPEVTQTPSHQVTQMGQEVILRCVPISNHLYFYWYRQILGQKVEFLVSFYNNEISEKSEIFDDQFSVERPDGSNFTLKIRSTKLEDSAMYFCASSEQGLYSGNTIYFGEGSWLTVV.